This TCR beta chain came from a study of identical twins. Study-wide findings and caveats: Sharing of beta out-of-frame sequences by twins showed a weaker excess. Out-of-frame alpha sequences shared between twins exhibited an excess of low generation probability. There were fewer insertions in abundant cord blood beta clonotypes, but memory repertoires showed no such pattern.

This clonotype was seen repeatedly, ten times or more. Its antigen is not known. Trimming cost V 3 bases and J 2 bases, with 8 bases left between them. CDR1 is MNHEY, CDR2 SMNVEV, per germline (reference sequence). This CDR3 is built from 13 residues. Template switching created a universal primer site, and the cDNA included unique molecular identifiers. One entry per CDR3 protein, called by TCRdb with MiXCR from the 5' RACE reads. The sample has 200,000 to 250,000 distinct CDR3 sequences; 6.5% to 8.5% are singletons. The sample was also reused in another study, on yellow fever vaccine responses in identical twins.

The source is a woman aged 18-29 years in good health. The chain recombines TRBV27 with TRBJ2-7, with no clear D. The material sequenced was memory (CD45RO+) T cells sorted from blood. Here the CDR3 reads CASSFLGTYEQYF. DNA for the CDR3: TGTGCCAGCAGTTTCCTTGGGACCTACGAGCAGTACTTC.